These 15 T cell receptor beta chains originate from one sample sequenced in a study of identifying expanded T cells in peripheral blood. TCRdb's table, derived via immunoSEQ multiplex PCR, lists solely in-frame clones and lacks some. The sample consists of fewer than 65,000 clones, 80% to 90% of them appearing once. The material sequenced was blood. The receptors come from a person between 18 and 75 years old in good health.

The V and J genes are TRBV18 and TRBJ2-3; TRBD1 aligns across 7 bases. Trimming removed 0 bases from V and 2 bases from J; junction bases left unmatched: 5. The germline V gene encodes CDR1 KGHSH and CDR2 LQKENI. The CDR3 is made up of 16 amino acids. CDR3 region: CASSPPGGSPTDTQYF. The CDR3 DNA sequence: TGTGCCAGCTCACCACCAGGGGGCTCCCCCACAGATACGCAGTATTTT.

A remark on this clone: A read error may account for a junction end that differs from germline. V and J are TRBV9 and TRBJ1-2; D might be TRBD1 (6 bases). This CDR3 is 14 amino acids long. CDR1 and CDR2 from the germline V gene are SGDLS and YYNGEE. The CDR3 region has the DNA TGTGCCAGCAGCCCCACCCAGGGGTGGGACCTATTACTCTTC. Its protein is CASSPTQGWDLLLF.

The V call is TRBV11-3, the J call TRBJ1-3; D remains unclear. V was clipped by 4 bases and J by 0 bases, with 10 bases between them. The CDR3 length is 15 residues. The germline CDR1 and CDR2 sequences are SGHNT and YENEEA. CDR3 residues: CASSYTGNSGNTIYF. CDR3 bases: TGTGCCAGCAGCTACACGGGGAACTCTGGAAACACCATATATTTT.

The rearrangement links TRBV19 to TRBJ2-2; perhaps TRBD1 as D (5 bases). CDR3 length: 15 amino acids. V was pared by 10 bases and J by 1 base, with 16 bases between. Germline values: CDR1 LNHDA, CDR2 SQIVND (reference sequence). CDR3 amino acids: CATSGRVGNTGELFF. The CDR3, as DNA: TGTGCCACGTCGGGCAGGGTAGGGAACACCGGGGAGCTGTTTTTT.

V is TRBV7-9 and J is TRBJ1-3, with 12 bases that match TRBD1. Looked up from germline, CDR1 is SEHNR and CDR2 is FQNEAQ (reference sequence). The CDR3 is 19 residues long. After removal of 3 bases from V and 0 bases from J, the junction contained 9 bases not matched to a gene. The CDR3: CASSFRNGTGGGSGNTIYF. The CDR3, as DNA: TGTGCCAGCAGCTTTAGGAACGGGACAGGGGGCGGCTCTGGAAACACCATATATTTT.

The rearrangement links TRBV9 to TRBJ1-4; TRBD1 matches at 8 bases. The CDR3 is 16 residues long. The germline CDR1 and CDR2 sequences are SGDLS and YYNGEE. The trim removed 4 bases at V and 3 bases at J, leaving 8 bases unmatched. The CDR3 is CASSPRQGTPNEKLFF. The CDR3 DNA sequence: TGTGCCAGCAGCCCGCGACAGGGGACTCCTAATGAAAAACTGTTTTTT. Full variable domain (remainder filled in from reference TRBV9 and TRBJ1-4): DSGVTQTPKHLITATGQRVTLRCSPRSGDLSVYWYQQSLDQGLQFLIQYYNGEERAKGNILERFSAQQFPDLHSELNLSSLELGDSALYFCASSPRQGTPNEKLFFGSGTQLSVL.

The chain joins TRBV21-1 to TRBJ2-7; TRBD2, the table's D call, lacks a check against the DNA. TRBV21-1 represents a pseudogene. The CDR3 consists of 16 residues. DNA for the CDR3: TGTGCCAGCCTGACTAGCGGGAGGGAAAGCTCCTACGAGCAGTACTTC. It is translated as CASLTSGRESSYEQYF.

V gene TRBV27 combines with J gene TRBJ2-1, with D perhaps assigned TRBD1 or TRBD2 (5 bases each). This CDR3 has 14 amino acids. V lost 7 bases, J lost 5 bases, and 15 bases lay in between. Germline-derived CDR1 and CDR2 are MNHEY and SMNVEV (reference sequence). CDR3: CASMSRGSNNEQFF. In DNA, the CDR3 is TGTGCCAGCATGTCGAGGGGTTCCAACAATGAGCAGTTCTTC.

This chain uses TRBV5-1 with TRBJ2-7; tentatively, D is TRBD1 (6 bases). The V gene's germline CDR1 is SGHRS and CDR2 YFSETQ. V lost 4 bases and J 0 bases, leaving 11 bases between the germline ends. The CDR3 extends over 14 amino acids. In DNA, the CDR3 is TGCGCCAGCAGCGGGGGCGGCAGCTCCTACGAGCAGTACTTC. Translation: CASSGGGSSYEQYF.

The rearrangement links TRBV5-1 to TRBJ2-7; TRBD1 aligns across 9 bases. Trimming at V came to 4 bases and at J to 3 bases, leaving 5 bases not matched to a gene. CDR3 length: 14 amino acids. The germline V gene encodes CDR1 SGHRS and CDR2 YFSETQ. CDR3 coding DNA: TGCGCCAGCAGCGAGGGGACAGGGATCTACGAGCAGTACTTC. Translation: CASSEGTGIYEQYF.

This clone has a count of ten or more. The chain recombines TRBV6-1 with TRBJ2-7; 9 positions match TRBD1. With 2 bases clipped from V and 1 base from J, the junction kept 3 bases outside the gene matches. The germline CDR1 and CDR2 sequences are MNHNS and SASEGT. The CDR3 length is 15 residues. The CDR3: CASSEHGQGSYEQYF. Here the CDR3 DNA reads TGTGCCAGCAGTGAACACGGACAGGGGTCCTACGAGCAGTACTTC.

This sequence joins TRBV6-5 and TRBJ1-1; the D is unclear. Trimming pared 1 base from V and 4 bases from J, leaving 10 bases between. CDR1 and CDR2 from the germline V gene are MNHEY and SVGAGI. The CDR3 extends over 14 amino acids. DNA for the CDR3: TGTGCCAGCAGTTACTTACGGGTAGGCACTGAAGCTTTCTTT. It encodes CASSYLRVGTEAFF.

V gene TRBV7-9 combines with J gene TRBJ2-4, with D possibly called TRBD1 or TRBD2 (5 bases each). The germline CDR1 and CDR2 sequences are SEHNR and FQNEAQ (reference sequence). This CDR3 is 13 amino acids long. Trimming stripped 5 bases from V and 8 bases from J, with 13 bases between. The CDR3 bases are TGTGCCAGCAGCCCGGGCCGAGGGGACATTCAGTACTTC. This encodes CASSPGRGDIQYF.

A single count supports this clone. The CDR3 region is CASSISTTGELFF. For the CDR3, the DNA is TGTGCCAGTAGTATTTCAACAACCGGGGAGCTGTTTTTT. V gene TRBV19 combines with J gene TRBJ2-2, with D hard to call. Trimming cost V 3 bases and J 5 bases, with 7 bases left between them. This CDR3 region has 13 residues. Germline V CDR1 and CDR2: LNHDA, SQIVND (reference sequence).

The chain employs TRBV29-1 and TRBJ2-1, with D possibly being TRBD2 (6 bases). This CDR3 contains 13 residues. The V end lost 3 bases, the J end lost 9 bases, and 15 bases lay between the germline ends. Germline assignment: CDR1 SQVTM and CDR2 ANQGSEA. This CDR3 is CSVDPTRSGEQFF. The CDR3 nucleotides are TGCAGCGTTGACCCGACTAGATCAGGTGAGCAGTTCTTC.